This section outlines one T cell receptor (beta chain) sequence together with its context. Its antigen is as yet unknown. Per the original methods: ImmunoSEQ output held junction-only sequences without quality scores, so filtering differed. Clones were read by immunoSEQ multiplex PCR, and TCRdb kept only the in-frame ones, dropping some. V, J and clone size were drawn from that table, and D and trimming were deduced from the DNA. The sample lists approximately 330,000 clones; around 70% were seen once. This entry belongs to a study of shared clonotypes between healthy human individuals. Whole-study results and caveats: Larger richness was generally estimated for naive than memory subsets. An expected dependence of interdonor clonotype sharing on sequencing depth was noted. Unshared clonotypes carried lower generation probabilities than those common to all four donors.

Germline trimming cut 6 bases from V and 4 bases from J; bases unmatched to any gene: 7. The germline gives CDR1 SGHRS, CDR2 YFSETQ. The CDR3 contains 14 residues. The chain employs TRBV5-1 and TRBJ2-5; 9 bases agree with TRBD1. This receptor was taken from a man younger than 40 in good health. The sample was memory CD4+ T cells sorted from blood. Noted subset: CD45RA-negative fraction. This CDR3 is CASNAQGALETQYF. The DNA for the CDR3 is TGCGCCAGCAACGCACAGGGGGCCTTAGAGACCCAGTACTTC. The variable domain in full, completed from reference TRBV5-1 and TRBJ2-5, reads KAGVTQTPRYLIKTRGQQVTLSCSPISGHRSVSWYQQTPGQGLQFLFEYFSETQRNKGNFPGRFSGRQFSNSRSEMNVSTLELGDSALYLCASNAQGALETQYFGPGTRLLVL.